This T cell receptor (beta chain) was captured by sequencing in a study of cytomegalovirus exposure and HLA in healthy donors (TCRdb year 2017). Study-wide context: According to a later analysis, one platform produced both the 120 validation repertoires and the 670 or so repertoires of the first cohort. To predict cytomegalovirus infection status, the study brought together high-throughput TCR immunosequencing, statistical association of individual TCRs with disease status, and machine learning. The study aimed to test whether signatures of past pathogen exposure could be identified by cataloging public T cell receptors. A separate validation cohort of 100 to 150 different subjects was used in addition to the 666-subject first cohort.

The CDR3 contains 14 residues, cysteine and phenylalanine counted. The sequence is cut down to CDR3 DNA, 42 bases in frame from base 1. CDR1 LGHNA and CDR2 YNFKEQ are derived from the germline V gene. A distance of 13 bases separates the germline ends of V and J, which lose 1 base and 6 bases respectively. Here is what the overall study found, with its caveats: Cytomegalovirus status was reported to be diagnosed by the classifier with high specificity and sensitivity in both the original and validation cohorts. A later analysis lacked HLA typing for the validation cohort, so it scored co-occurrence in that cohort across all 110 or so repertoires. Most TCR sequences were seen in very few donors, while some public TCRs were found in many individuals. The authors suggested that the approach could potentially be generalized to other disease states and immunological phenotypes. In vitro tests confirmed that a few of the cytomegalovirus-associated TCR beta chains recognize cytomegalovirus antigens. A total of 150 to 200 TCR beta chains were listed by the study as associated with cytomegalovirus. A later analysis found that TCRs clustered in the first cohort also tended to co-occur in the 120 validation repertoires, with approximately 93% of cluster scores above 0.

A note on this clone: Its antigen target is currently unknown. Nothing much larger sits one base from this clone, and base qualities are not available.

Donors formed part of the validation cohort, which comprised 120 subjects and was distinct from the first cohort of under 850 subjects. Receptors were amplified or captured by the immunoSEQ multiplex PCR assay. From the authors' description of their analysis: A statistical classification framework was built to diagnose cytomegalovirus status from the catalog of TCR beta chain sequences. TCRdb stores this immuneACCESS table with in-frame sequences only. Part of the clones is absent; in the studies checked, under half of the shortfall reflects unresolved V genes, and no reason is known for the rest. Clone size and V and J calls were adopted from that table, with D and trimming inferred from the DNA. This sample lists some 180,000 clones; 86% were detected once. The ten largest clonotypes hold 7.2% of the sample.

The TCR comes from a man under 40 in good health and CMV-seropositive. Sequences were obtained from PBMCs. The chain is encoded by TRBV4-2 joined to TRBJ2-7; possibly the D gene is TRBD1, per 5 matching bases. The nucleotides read TGTGCCAGCAGCCAAGTGCAGCCAGGGATCGAGCAGTACTTC. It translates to CASSQVQPGIEQYF.